The present T cell receptor (beta chain) was sequenced within a study of blood T cell repertoires in COVID-19. Background on the study: Spain, Italy and the United States supplied samples that represented acute and convalescent COVID-19. Sources were T cells, B-cell-depleted T cells, or PBMCs; the material itself was cDNA or gDNA.

CDR1 is MNHNS, CDR2 SASEGT, per germline. The CDR3 loop spans 17 amino acids. Original processing methods: Counts of nucleated cells, estimated from reference gene primer amplification, were obtained. Profiling relied on immunoSEQ multiplex PCR, and the TCRdb table lists in-frame clones only, not all of them. The DNA gave D and trimming, while V, J and clone size come from that table. The sample yields approximately 91,000 clones, 70% to 90% seen once. Note on this clone: A read error may produce the germline difference seen at one junction end.

The clonotype was recovered from a man in his sixties or seventies with acute or convalescent COVID-19. The gene calls are TRBV6-1 and TRBJ1-1, with D maybe TRBD1 (5 bases). The sequenced material came from peripheral blood. The CDR3 sequence: CASSELKGRGLKTEAFF. In nucleotides, the CDR3 is TGTGCCAGCAGTGAACTGAAGGGGCGGGGGTTGAAGACTGAAGCTTTCTTT.